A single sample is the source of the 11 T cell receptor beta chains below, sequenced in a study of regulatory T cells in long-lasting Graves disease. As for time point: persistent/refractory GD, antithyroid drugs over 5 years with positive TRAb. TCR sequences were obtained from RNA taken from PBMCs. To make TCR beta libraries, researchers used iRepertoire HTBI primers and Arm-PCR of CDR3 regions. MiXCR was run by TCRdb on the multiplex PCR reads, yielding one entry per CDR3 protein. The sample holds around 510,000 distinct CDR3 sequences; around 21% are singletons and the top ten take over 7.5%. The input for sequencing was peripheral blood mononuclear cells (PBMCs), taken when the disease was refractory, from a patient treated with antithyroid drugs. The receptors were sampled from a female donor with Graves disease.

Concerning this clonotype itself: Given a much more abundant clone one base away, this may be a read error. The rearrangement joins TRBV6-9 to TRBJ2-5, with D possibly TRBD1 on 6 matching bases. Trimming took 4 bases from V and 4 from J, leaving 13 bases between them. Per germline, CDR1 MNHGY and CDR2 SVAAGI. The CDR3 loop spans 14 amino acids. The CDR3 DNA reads TGTGCCAGCAGTTTACAGGGTCTGAGAGAGACCCAGTACTTC. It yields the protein CASSLQGLRETQYF.

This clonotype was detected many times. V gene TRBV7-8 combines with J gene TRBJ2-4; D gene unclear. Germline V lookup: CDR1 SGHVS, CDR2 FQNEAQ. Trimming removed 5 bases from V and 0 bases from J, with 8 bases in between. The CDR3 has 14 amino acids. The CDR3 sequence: CASSPKEAKNIQYF. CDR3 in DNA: TGTGCCAGCAGCCCTAAAGAAGCCAAAAACATTCAGTACTTC.

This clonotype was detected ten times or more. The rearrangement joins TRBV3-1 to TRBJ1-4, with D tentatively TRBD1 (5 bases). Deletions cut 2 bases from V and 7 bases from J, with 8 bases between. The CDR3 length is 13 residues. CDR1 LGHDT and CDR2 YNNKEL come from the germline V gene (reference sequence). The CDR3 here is CASSQNRREKLFF. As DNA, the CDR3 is TGTGCCAGCAGCCAAAACAGGCGTGAAAAACTGTTTTTT. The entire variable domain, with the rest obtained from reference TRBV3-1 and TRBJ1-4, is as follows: DTAVSQTPKYLVTQMGNDKSIKCEQNLGHDTMYWYKQDSKKFLKIMFSYNNKELIINETVPNRFSPKSPDKAHLNLHINSLELGDSAVYFCASSQNRREKLFFGSGTQLSVL.

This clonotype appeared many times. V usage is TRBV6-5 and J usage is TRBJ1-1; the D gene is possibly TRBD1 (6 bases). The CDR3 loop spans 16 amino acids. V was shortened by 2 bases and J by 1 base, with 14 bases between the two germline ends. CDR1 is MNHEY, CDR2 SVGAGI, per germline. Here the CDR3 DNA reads TGTGCCAGCAGTTACCAGGAGGCAGGGGCGAACACTGAAGCTTTCTTT. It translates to CASSYQEAGANTEAFF.

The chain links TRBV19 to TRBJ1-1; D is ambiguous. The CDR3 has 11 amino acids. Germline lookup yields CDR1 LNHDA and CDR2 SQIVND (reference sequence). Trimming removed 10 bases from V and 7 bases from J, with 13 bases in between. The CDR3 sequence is CATSPGFEAFF. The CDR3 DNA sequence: TGTGCCACCTCCCCCGGGTTTGAAGCTTTCTTT.

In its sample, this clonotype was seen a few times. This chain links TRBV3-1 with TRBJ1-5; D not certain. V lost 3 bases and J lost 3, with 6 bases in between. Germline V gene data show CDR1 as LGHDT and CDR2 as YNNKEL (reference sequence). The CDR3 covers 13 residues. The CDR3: CASSQGFNQPQHF. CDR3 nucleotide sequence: TGTGCCAGCAGCCAGGGGTTCAATCAGCCCCAGCATTTT.

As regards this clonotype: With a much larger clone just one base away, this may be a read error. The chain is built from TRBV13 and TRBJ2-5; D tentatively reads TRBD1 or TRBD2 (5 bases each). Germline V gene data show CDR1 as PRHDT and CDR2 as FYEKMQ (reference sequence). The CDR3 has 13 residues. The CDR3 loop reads CVSSFGAGGTQYF. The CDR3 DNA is TGTGTCAGCAGCTTCGGGGCTGGTGGGACCCAGTACTTC.

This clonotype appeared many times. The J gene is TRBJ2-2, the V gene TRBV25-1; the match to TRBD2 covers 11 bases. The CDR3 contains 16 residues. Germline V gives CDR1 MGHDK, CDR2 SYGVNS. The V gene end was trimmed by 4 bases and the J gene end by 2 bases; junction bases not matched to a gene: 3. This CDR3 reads CASSVGTSGNTGELFF. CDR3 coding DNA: TGTGCCAGCAGTGTTGGGACTAGCGGTAACACCGGGGAGCTGTTTTTT.

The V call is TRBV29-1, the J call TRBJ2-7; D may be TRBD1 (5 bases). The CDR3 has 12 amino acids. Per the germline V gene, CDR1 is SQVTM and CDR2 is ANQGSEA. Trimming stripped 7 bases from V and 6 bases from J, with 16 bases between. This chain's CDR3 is CSAAGPSGEQYF. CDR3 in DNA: TGCAGCGCGGCAGGGCCTTCGGGCGAGCAGTACTTC.

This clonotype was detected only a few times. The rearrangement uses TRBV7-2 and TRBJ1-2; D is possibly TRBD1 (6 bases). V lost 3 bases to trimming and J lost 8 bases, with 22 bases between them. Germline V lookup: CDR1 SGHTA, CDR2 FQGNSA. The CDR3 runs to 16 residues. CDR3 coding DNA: TGTGCCAGCAGCTTTAGTTTTGGGGACACGGGTGGAGGCTACACCTTC. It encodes CASSFSFGDTGGGYTF.

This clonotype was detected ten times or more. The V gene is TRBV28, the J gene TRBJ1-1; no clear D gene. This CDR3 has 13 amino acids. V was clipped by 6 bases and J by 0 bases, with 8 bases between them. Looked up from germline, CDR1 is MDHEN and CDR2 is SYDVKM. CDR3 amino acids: CASRLVMNTEAFF. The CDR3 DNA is TGTGCCAGCAGGCTAGTTATGAACACTGAAGCTTTCTTT.